Below are 14 T cell receptor beta chains sequenced from a single sample in a study of control samples from healthy donors and cancer patients. Data came from immunoSEQ multiplex PCR; TCRdb stores just in-frame clones and leaves some out. The data show fewer than 100,000 clones, 82% seen once. The sample was blood. Receptor source: a woman aged 60-75 years in good health.

The chain links TRBV6-1 to TRBJ1-4; D gene uncertain. The V gene's germline CDR1 is MNHNS and CDR2 SASEGT. This CDR3 is built from 15 residues. V dropped 1 base and J dropped 4 bases, with 10 bases sitting between them. In DNA form, the CDR3 reads TGTGCCAGCAGTGAAGAGAGTGCCAGTAATGAAAAACTGTTTTTT. It specifies CASSEESASNEKLFF.

The J gene is TRBJ2-2, the V gene TRBV7-6, with D perhaps matching TRBD2 (7 bases). The V gene's germline CDR1 is SGHVS and CDR2 FNYEAQ. Between the trimmed V and J ends, which lost 1 base and 3 bases, there was a span of 9 bases. This CDR3 spans 15 amino acids. CDR3 DNA sequence: TGTGCCAGCAGCTTAGAGGGGGGGGACACCGGGGAGCTGTTTTTT. It translates to CASSLEGGDTGELFF.

The V and J genes are TRBV2 and TRBJ2-7, with D perhaps given as TRBD1 or TRBD2 (5 bases each). The CDR3 runs 13 residues. Trimming pared 6 bases from V and 3 bases from J, leaving 12 bases between. From germline, CDR1 is SNHLY and CDR2 FYNNEI. CDR3 bases: TGTGCCAGCAGGCCGGGACGCCACTACGAGCAGTACTTC. Translating gives CASRPGRHYEQYF.

V usage is TRBV19 and J usage is TRBJ1-5; no firm D call. CDR3 length: 15 residues. V lost 2 bases to trimming and J lost 3 bases, with 11 bases between them. Germline V gene lookup returns CDR1 LNHDA and CDR2 SQIVND (reference sequence). CDR3 amino acids: CASSISPRDNQPQHF. The CDR3 region has the DNA TGTGCCAGTAGTATAAGCCCGAGGGACAATCAGCCCCAGCATTTT. Drawing the rest from reference TRBV19 and TRBJ1-5, the complete variable domain is DGGITQSPKYLFRKEGQNVTLSCEQNLNHDAMYWYRQDPGQGLRLIYYSQIVNDFQKGDIAEGYSVSREKKESFPLTVTSAQKNPTAFYLCASSISPRDNQPQHFGDGTRLSIL.

This clone was found once. This chain joins TRBV6-5 and TRBJ1-1; 9 nucleotides match TRBD1. The V segment lost 0 bases and the J segment 12 bases; nucleotides outside the gene matches: 8. Germline CDR1 and CDR2: MNHEY and SVGAGI. The CDR3 runs 14 residues. This chain's CDR3 is CASSYSRDRAKSFF. In DNA, the CDR3 is TGTGCCAGCAGTTACTCTCGGGACAGGGCAAAATCTTTCTTT.

Here the CDR3 reads CASSPPGQGAAGNTIYF. The CDR3 DNA reads as TGTGCCAGCTCACCACCGGGACAGGGGGCGGCTGGAAACACCATATATTTT. V gene TRBV18 combines with J gene TRBJ1-3; 12 positions agree with TRBD1. V trimming: 0 bases; J trimming: 2 bases; junction bases outside the gene matches: 2. CDR1 is KGHSH, CDR2 LQKENI, per germline. The CDR3 contains 17 residues. Full variable domain (remainder filled in from reference TRBV18 and TRBJ1-3): NAGVMQNPRHLVRRRGQEARLRCSPMKGHSHVYWYRQLPEEGLKFMVYLQKENIIDESGMPKERFSAEFPKEGPSILRIQQVVRGDSAAYFCASSPPGQGAAGNTIYFGEGSWLTVV.

The chain combines TRBV14 with TRBJ2-3; 9 nucleotides line up with TRBD1. The J segment lost 3 bases and the V segment lost 3 bases, leaving 4 bases of the junction unmatched. Germline CDR1 SGHDN, CDR2 FVKESK. This CDR3 comprises 15 residues. CDR3 DNA sequence: TGTGCCAGCAGCCAGAGGGACAGGGTTACAGATACGCAGTATTTT. This translates into CASSQRDRVTDTQYF.

The V call is TRBV19, the J call TRBJ1-5, with D tentatively TRBD1 (6 bases). The CDR3 runs to 15 residues. Germline-derived CDR1 and CDR2 are LNHDA and SQIVND (reference sequence). V lost 3 bases and J lost 3, with 12 bases in between. DNA of the CDR3: TGTGCCAGTAGTATGGTCGCAGGGGACAATCAGCCCCAGCATTTT. Translated, it gives CASSMVAGDNQPQHF.

This clone appeared once. The gene calls are TRBV24-1 and TRBJ2-1, with TRBD1 as a possible D gene (6 bases). V lost 5 bases and J 2 bases, leaving 18 bases between the germline ends. The CDR3 has 17 amino acids. CDR1 is KGHDR and CDR2 is SFDVKD in the germline V gene. CDR3 residues: CATSAYTGGSPYNEQFF. The CDR3 DNA reads TGTGCCACCAGTGCGTACACTGGGGGCTCCCCCTACAATGAGCAGTTCTTC.

The chain uses TRBV2 and TRBJ2-3; 9 positions agree with TRBD1. J lost 2 bases, V lost 4 bases, and 4 bases had no gene match. The CDR3 extends over 15 amino acids. Germline V gene lookup returns CDR1 SNHLY and CDR2 FYNNEI. The CDR3 reads CASSGGQGPTDTQYF. The CDR3 coding sequence is TGTGCCAGCAGTGGGGGACAGGGTCCCACAGATACGCAGTATTTT. The full variable domain, its missing parts supplied by reference TRBV2 and TRBJ2-3, is EPEVTQTPSHQVTQMGQEVILRCVPISNHLYFYWYRQILGQKVEFLVSFYNNEISEKSEIFDDQFSVERPDGSNFTLKIRSTKLEDSAMYFCASSGGQGPTDTQYFGPGTRLTVL.

The chain links TRBV28 to TRBJ2-3; TRBD1 agrees at 8 bases. V shed 4 bases, J shed 2 bases, and the junction held 11 bases outside the gene matches. The V gene's germline CDR1 is MDHEN and CDR2 SYDVKM. There are 17 residues in the CDR3. CDR3 region: CASSSPEGRGPTDTQYF. CDR3 nucleotide sequence: TGTGCCAGCAGTTCTCCGGAAGGCAGGGGGCCCACAGATACGCAGTATTTT.

The chain has TRBV6-5 and TRBJ1-2; D is unclear. The germline V gene has CDR1 MNHEY and CDR2 SVGAGI. This CDR3 has 14 residues. V dropped 2 bases and J dropped 2 bases, with 9 bases sitting between them. The CDR3 DNA is TGTGCCAGCAGTTACGTGGCGGGAAACTATGGCTACACCTTC. Translating gives CASSYVAGNYGYTF.

The chain has TRBV6-5 and TRBJ2-5; D is possibly TRBD2 (7 bases). Between the trimmed V and J ends, which lost 2 bases and 4 bases, there was a span of 14 bases. CDR3 length equals 15 residues. Germline assignment: CDR1 MNHEY and CDR2 SVGAGI. The CDR3 region has the DNA TGTGCCAGCAGTTACGGGGGGGCCACCGGAGAGACCCAGTACTTC. It translates to CASSYGGATGETQYF.

The chain uses TRBV4-3 and TRBJ2-7, with 8 bases fitting TRBD2. J was trimmed by 5 bases and V by 1 base; bases with no gene match: 4. The germline V gene encodes CDR1 LGHNA and CDR2 YSLEER. The CDR3 has 14 residues. Here the CDR3 reads CASSQGAGGDEQYF. Written as DNA, the CDR3 is TGCGCCAGCAGCCAAGGCGCGGGGGGCGACGAGCAGTACTTC.